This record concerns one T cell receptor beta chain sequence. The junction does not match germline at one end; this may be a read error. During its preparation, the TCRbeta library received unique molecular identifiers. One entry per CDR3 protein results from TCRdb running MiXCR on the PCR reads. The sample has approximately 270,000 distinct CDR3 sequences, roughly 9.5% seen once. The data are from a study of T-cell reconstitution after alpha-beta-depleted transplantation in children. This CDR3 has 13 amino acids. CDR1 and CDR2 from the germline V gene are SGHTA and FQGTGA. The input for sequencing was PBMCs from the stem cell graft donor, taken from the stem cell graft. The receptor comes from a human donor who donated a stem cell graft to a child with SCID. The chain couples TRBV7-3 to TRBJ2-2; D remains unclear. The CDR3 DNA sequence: TGTGCCAGCAGCTTATCGGCCACCGTGGAGCTGTTTTTT. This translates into CASSLSATVELFF.